This T cell receptor beta chain was identified during a study of T-cell memory formation after mild COVID-19. There are 16 residues in the CDR3. Looked up from germline, CDR1 is SGHNT and CDR2 is YYREEE (reference sequence). V lost 2 bases to trimming and J lost 2 bases, with 15 bases between them. This clonotype was seen more than once but under ten times. TCRdb re-analysed the 5' RACE reads in MiXCR, keeping a single row per CDR3 protein. The table includes 550,000 to 700,000 distinct CDR3 sequences, over 15% detected once. The chain links TRBV5-4 to TRBJ2-3; D remains ambiguous. This clonotype was obtained from an adult woman who had mild COVID-19 (a few samples of this study predate the infection). Cell type and time point are not known. The sequenced sample consisted of PBMCs or a T cell subset sorted from them (not recorded which). CDR3 bases: TGTGCCAGCAGCTTCCTACGTATTATGAACACAGATACGCAGTATTTT. It specifies CASSFLRIMNTDTQYF.